This T cell receptor (beta chain) stems from a study of T-cell memory formation after mild COVID-19. For the study at large: The study found TCR clusters largely donor specific.

This clonotype was observed a handful of times. Amplification by 5'RACE using constant-segment primers produced TCR alpha and TCR beta cDNA libraries that carried sample barcodes and UMIs. One entry per CDR3 protein results from TCRdb running MiXCR on the 5' RACE reads. The repertoire consists of tens of thousands of distinct CDR3 sequences, with roughly 13% occurring once and the leading ten covering 40% to 45%. Germline CDR1 and CDR2: MNHEY and SVGEGT. The ends lost 6 bases at V and 0 bases at J; junction bases unmatched: 10. CDR3 length equals 16 residues. The sequence came from a man aged 18-30 years who had mild COVID-19 (a few samples of this study predate the infection). Cell type and time point are not known. The sequenced sample consisted of PBMCs or a T cell subset sorted from them (not recorded which). The genes are TRBV6-2 or TRBV6-3 and TRBJ1-1; 7 bases line up with TRBD1. This CDR3 reads CASRHSAGGMNTEAFF. The CDR3 nucleotides read TGTGCCAGCAGACATTCCGCAGGGGGTATGAACACTGAAGCTTTCTTT.